This TCR beta chain was documented in a study of Ad26.COV2.S vaccination and SARS-CoV-2 variants. Study-level background: Ad26.COV2.S, an intramuscular injection, was given once or twice 56 days apart.

About this clone: What it recognizes is unknown.

Sample treatment: roughly 20 received Ad26.COV2.S at low or high dose, single or two shots; 5 received placebo; per-sample allocation not given. Day 63 after the first vaccine or placebo injection was the time point for sampling. TCRdb's table, derived via immunoSEQ multiplex PCR, lists solely in-frame clones and lacks some. The sample has hundreds of thousands of clones, 80% to 90% seen once; the top ten hold around 3%. Study results and caveats: It was reported that spike-specific CD8+ and CD4+ T cell responses were substantially broad after vaccination. Placebo recipients and vaccine recipients were similar in non-spike TCR breadth.

CDR1 LNHNV and CDR2 YYDKDF come from the germline V gene (reference sequence). Germline trimming cut 5 bases from V and 4 bases from J; bases unmatched to any gene: 14. The CDR3 covers 16 residues. The gene calls are TRBV15 and TRBJ2-7; 7 nucleotides align to TRBD1. This TCR derives from a person aged 18-65 years who received the Ad26.COV2.S COVID-19 vaccine or a placebo. Specimen: peripheral blood, collected in a trial of Ad26.COV2.S vaccine versus placebo. The CDR3 loop reads CATSPTSQKTGYEQYF. CDR3 nucleotide sequence: TGTGCCACCAGCCCTACTAGTCAGAAGACAGGGTACGAGCAGTACTTC.